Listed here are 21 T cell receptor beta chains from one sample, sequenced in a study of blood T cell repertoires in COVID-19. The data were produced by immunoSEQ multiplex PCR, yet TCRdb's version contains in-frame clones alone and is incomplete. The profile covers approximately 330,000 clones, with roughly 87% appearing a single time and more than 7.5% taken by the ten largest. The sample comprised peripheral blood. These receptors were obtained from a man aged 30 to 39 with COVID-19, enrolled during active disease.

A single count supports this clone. CDR3 sequence reads: CASSLVGQANYGYTF. The CDR3 bases are TGTGCCAGCAGCTTAGTGGGACAGGCTAACTATGGCTACACCTTC. The rearrangement uses TRBV7-9 and TRBJ1-2, with 8 bases aligning to TRBD1. Germline lookup yields CDR1 SEHNR and CDR2 FQNEAQ (reference sequence). The ends lost 1 base at V and 0 bases at J; junction bases unmatched: 1. This CDR3 region has 15 residues.

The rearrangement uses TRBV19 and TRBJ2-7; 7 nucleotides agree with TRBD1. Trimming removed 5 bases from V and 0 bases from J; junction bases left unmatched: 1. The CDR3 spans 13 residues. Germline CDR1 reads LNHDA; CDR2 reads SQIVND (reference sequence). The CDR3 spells CASSPGGSYEQYF. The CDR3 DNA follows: TGTGCCAGTAGTCCAGGGGGCTCCTACGAGCAGTACTTC.

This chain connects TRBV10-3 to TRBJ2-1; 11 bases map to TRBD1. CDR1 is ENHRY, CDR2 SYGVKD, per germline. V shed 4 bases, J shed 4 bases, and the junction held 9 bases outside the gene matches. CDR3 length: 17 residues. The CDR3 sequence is CAISVRTGGARYNEQFF. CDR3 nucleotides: TGTGCCATCAGTGTAAGGACAGGGGGCGCGCGGTACAATGAGCAGTTCTTC.

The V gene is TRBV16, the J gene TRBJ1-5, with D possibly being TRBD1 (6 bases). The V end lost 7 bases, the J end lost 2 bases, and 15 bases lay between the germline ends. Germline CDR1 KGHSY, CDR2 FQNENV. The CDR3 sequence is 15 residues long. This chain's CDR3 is CASTSGVLGNQPQHF. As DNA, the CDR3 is TGTGCCAGCACCTCAGGGGTCTTGGGCAATCAGCCCCAGCATTTT.

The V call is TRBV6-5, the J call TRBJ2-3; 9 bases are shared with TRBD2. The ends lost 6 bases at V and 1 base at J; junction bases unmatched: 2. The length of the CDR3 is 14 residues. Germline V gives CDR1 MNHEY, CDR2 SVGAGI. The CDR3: CASSLAGGTDTQYF. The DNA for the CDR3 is TGTGCCAGCAGCTTAGCGGGGGGCACAGATACGCAGTATTTT.

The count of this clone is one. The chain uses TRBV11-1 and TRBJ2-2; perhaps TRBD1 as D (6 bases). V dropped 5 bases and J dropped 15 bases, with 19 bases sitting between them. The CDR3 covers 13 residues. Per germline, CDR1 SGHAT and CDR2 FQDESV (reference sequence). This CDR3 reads CASSPSPGTKVFF. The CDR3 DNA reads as TGTGCCAGCAGCCCATCGCCCGGGACAAAGGTGTTTTTT.

CDR3 DNA sequence: TGTGCCAGCAGTGAAGATTCGCCTACAGGGGGCGCGGGAAACACCATATATTTT. Protein product: CASSEDSPTGGAGNTIYF. The chain combines TRBV25-1 with TRBJ1-3; 9 bases are a match to TRBD1. Looked up from germline, CDR1 is MGHDK and CDR2 is SYGVNS. The V and J ends lost 2 bases and 4 bases, in that order; junction bases with no gene match: 12. This CDR3 region has 18 residues.

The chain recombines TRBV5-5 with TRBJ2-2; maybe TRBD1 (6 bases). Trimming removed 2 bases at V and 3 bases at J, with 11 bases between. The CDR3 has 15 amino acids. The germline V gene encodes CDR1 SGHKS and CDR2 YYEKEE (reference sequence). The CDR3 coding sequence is TGTGCCAGCAGCTTAATTCAGGGGTACACCGGGGAGCTGTTTTTT. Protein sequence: CASSLIQGYTGELFF.

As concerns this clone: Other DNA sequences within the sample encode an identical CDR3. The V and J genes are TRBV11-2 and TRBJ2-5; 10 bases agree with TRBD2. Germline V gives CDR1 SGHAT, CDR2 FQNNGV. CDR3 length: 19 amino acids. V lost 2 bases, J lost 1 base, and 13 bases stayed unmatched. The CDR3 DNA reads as TGTGCCAGCAGCTTACGGGCGACTAGCGGGTCCGGGATCCAAGAGACCCAGTACTTC. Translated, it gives CASSLRATSGSGIQETQYF.

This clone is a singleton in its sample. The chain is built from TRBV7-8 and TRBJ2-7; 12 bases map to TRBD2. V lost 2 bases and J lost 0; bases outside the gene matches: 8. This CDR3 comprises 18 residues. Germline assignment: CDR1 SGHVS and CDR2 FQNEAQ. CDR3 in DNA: TGTGCCAGCAGCTTACGAAGGACTAGCGGGGCTAGCTCCTACGAGCAGTACTTC. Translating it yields CASSLRRTSGASSYEQYF.

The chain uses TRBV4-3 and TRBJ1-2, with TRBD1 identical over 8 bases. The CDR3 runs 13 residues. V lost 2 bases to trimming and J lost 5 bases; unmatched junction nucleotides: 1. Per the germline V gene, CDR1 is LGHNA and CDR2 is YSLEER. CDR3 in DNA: TGCGCCAGCAGCCAAAGACAGGGGTATGGCTACACCTTC. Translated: CASSQRQGYGYTF.

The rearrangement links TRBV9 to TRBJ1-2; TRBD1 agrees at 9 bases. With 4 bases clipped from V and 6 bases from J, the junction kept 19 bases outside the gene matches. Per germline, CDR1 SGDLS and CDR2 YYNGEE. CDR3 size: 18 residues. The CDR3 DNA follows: TGTGCCAGCAGCTCACCGTACCCCTCAAAAGACAGGGGGAATGGCTACACCTTC. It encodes CASSSPYPSKDRGNGYTF.

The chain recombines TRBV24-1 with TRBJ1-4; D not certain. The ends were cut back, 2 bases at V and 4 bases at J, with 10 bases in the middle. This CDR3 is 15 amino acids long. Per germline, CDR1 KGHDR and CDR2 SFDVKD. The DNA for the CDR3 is TGTGCCACCAGTGATTCAGGAGGAGGTAATGAAAAACTGTTTTTT. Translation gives CATSDSGGGNEKLFF.

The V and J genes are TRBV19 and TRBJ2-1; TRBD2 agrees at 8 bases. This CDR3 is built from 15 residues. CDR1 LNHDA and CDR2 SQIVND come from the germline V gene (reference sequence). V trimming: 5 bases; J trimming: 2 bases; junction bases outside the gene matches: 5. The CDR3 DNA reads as TGTGCCAGTAGTCTGTGGACTAGCCCCTACAATGAGCAGTTCTTC. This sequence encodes CASSLWTSPYNEQFF.

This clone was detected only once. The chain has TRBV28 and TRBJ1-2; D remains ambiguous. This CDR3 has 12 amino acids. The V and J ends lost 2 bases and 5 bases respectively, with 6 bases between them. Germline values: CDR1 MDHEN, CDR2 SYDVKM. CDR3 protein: CASSLILYGYTF. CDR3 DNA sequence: TGTGCCAGCAGTTTAATCCTTTATGGCTACACCTTC.

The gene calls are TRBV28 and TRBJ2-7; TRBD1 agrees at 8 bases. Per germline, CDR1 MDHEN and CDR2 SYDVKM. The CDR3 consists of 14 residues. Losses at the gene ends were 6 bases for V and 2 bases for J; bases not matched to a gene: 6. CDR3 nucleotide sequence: TGTGCCAGCAGAACCGGGACAGGACCCTACGAGCAGTACTTC. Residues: CASRTGTGPYEQYF.

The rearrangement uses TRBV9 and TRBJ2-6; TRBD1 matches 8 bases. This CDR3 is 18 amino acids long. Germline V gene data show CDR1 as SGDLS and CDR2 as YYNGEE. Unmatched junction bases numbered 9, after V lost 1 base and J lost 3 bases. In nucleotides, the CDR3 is TGTGCCAGCAGCGTAAGGGGGGCAGGGGGCTTTGGGGCCAACGTCCTGACTTTC. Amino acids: CASSVRGAGGFGANVLTF.

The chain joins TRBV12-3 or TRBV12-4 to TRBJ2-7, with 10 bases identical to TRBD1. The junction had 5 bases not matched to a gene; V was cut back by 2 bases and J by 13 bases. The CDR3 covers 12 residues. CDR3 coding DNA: TGTGCCAGCAGTTTAACGGGACAGGGGCTTTACTTC. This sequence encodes CASSLTGQGLYF.

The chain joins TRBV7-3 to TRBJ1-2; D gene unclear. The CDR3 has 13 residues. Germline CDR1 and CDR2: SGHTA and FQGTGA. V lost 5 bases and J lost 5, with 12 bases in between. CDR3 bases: TGTGCCAGCAGCGACTCTGCGGAATATGGCTACACCTTC. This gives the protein CASSDSAEYGYTF.

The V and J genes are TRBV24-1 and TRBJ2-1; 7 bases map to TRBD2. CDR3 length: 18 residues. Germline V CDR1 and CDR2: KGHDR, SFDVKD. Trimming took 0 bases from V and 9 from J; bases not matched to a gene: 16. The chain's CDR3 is CATSDLASGGRALGEQFF. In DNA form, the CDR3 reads TGTGCCACCAGTGATTTGGCCTCGGGTGGGAGGGCCCTGGGTGAGCAGTTCTTC.

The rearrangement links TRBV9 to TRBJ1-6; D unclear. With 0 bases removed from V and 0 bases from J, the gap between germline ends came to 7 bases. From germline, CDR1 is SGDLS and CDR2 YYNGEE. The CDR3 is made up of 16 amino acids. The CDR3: CASSVAESSYNSPLHF. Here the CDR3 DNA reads TGTGCCAGCAGCGTAGCCGAGAGCTCCTATAATTCACCCCTCCACTTT.